This TCR beta chain appears in the sequencing data of a study of T cell responses to AZD1222 COVID-19 vaccine. Overall study results and limits: Donors, mostly white British, included more females; clonal diversity was possibly underestimated. CD4 TCRs covered the whole spike, strongest at regions 160-218 and 743-854. At study baseline, merely six AZD1222 recipients were seropositive.

Sequencing was performed with immunoSEQ multiplex PCR; in TCRdb, only in-frame clones are kept and a portion is missing. The sample contains 95,000 to 110,000 clones, 90% to 95% of which appear only once. To note about this clone: Its specificity is not known.

The sequence was obtained from an adult in good health. The sequencing used peripheral blood, collected on day 0 of AZD1222 vaccination.

In DNA form, the CDR3 reads TGTGCCTGGACCGGGACACAGAGGCCCCTCCACTTT. Its translation: CAWTGTQRPLHF. The chain recombines TRBV30 with TRBJ1-6, with a weak D call TRBD1 (6 bases). There are 12 residues in the CDR3. V was trimmed by 4 bases and J by 13 bases, leaving 14 bases between them. The V gene's germline CDR1 is GTSNPN and CDR2 SVGIG (reference sequence).